This T cell receptor beta chain was profiled in a study of blood T cell repertoires in COVID-19. As for the study in general: The samples span acute and convalescent COVID-19 from the United States, Italy and Spain.

Original processing methods: Amplified reference gene primers provided the basis for estimating nucleated cell counts. The data were produced by immunoSEQ multiplex PCR, yet TCRdb's version contains in-frame clones alone and is incomplete. The DNA gave D and trimming, while V, J and clone size come from that table. The sample lists roughly 430,000 clones, about 88% occurring once. Looked up from germline, CDR1 is SGHAT and CDR2 is FQDESV (reference sequence). The CDR3 is 12 residues long. The germline V and J ends were trimmed by 3 bases and 8 bases, with 10 bases remaining between them. Living in under 30 US areas, the participants were between roughly 18 and 89 years of age.

The source of this sequence is a woman in her late teens or twenties who had been exposed to COVID-19. Sequenced material: PBMCs or T cells enriched from blood (not recorded which). J is TRBJ1-1 and V is TRBV11-1; the D is unclear. CDR3 DNA: TGTGCCAGCAGCTTGGAGACCCGAGAAGCTTTCTTT. It is translated as CASSLETREAFF.